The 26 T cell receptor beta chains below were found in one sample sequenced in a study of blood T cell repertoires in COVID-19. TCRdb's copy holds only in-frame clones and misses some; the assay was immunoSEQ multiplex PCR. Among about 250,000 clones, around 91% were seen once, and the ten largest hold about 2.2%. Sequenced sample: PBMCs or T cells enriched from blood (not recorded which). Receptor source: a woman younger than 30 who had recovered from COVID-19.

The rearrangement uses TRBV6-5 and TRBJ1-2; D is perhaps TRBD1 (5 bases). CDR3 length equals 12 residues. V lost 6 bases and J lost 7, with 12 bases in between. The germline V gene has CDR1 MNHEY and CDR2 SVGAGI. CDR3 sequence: CASRRTLGGYTF. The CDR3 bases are TGTGCCAGCAGACGGACATTGGGTGGCTACACCTTC.

The chain's CDR3 is CASSPAGDTEAFF. In nucleotides, the CDR3 is TGTGCCAGCAGCCCCGCAGGGGACACTGAAGCTTTCTTT. The chain employs TRBV11-2 and TRBJ1-1, with D perhaps matching TRBD1 (6 bases). Germline V gene lookup returns CDR1 SGHAT and CDR2 FQNNGV. Trimming stripped 5 bases from V and 3 bases from J, with 10 bases between. This CDR3 is 13 amino acids long.

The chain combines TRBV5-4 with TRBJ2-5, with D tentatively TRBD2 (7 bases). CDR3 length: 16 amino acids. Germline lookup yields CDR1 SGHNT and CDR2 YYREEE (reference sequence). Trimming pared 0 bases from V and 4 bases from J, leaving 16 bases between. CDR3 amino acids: CASSLDGGGLGETQYF. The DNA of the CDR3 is TGTGCCAGCAGCTTGGATGGGGGGGGCCTGGGAGAGACCCAGTACTTC.

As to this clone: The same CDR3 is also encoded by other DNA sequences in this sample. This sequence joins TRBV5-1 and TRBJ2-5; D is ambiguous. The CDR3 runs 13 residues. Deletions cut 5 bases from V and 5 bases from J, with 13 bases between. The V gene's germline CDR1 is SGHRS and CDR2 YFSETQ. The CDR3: CASSLGLEETQYF. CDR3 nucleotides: TGCGCCAGCAGTCTGGGCCTTGAGGAGACCCAGTACTTC.

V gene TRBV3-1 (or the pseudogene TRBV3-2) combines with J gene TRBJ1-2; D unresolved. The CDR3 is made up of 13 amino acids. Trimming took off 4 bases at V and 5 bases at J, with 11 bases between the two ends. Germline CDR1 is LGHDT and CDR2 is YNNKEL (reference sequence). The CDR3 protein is CASSRDIGYGYTF. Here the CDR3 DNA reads TGTGCCAGCAGCCGCGACATTGGATATGGCTACACCTTC.

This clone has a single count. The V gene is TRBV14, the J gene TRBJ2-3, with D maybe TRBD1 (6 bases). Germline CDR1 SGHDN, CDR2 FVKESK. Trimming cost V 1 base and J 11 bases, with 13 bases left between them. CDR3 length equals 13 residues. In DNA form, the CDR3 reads TGTGCCAGCAGCCAAGTTGGGGGCATGGGGCAGTATTTT. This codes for CASSQVGGMGQYF.

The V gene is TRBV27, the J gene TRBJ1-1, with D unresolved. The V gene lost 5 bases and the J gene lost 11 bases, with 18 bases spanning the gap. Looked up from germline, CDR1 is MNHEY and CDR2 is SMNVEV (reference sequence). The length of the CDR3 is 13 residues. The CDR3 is CASSTSSQVDAFF. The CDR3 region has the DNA TGTGCCAGCAGTACCTCCTCCCAGGTTGACGCTTTCTTT.

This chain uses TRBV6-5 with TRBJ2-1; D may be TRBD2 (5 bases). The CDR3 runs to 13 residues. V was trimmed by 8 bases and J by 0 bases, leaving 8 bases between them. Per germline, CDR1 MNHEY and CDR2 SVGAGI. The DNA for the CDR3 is TGTGCCAGCCGGGGTAACTCCTACAATGAGCAGTTCTTC. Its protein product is CASRGNSYNEQFF.

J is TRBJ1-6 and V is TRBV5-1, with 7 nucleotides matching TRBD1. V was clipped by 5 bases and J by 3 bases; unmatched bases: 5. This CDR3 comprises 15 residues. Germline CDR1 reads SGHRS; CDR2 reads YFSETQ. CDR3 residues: CASRVGDSYNSPLHF. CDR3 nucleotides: TGCGCCAGCAGGGTAGGGGACAGCTATAATTCACCCCTCCACTTT.

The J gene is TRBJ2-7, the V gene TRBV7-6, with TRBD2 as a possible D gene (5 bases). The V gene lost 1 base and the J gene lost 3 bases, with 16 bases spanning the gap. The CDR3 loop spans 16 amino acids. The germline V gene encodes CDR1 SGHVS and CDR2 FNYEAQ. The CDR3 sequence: CASSLEAGRVYYEQYF. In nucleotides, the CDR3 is TGTGCCAGCAGCTTAGAGGCGGGTCGGGTCTACTACGAGCAGTACTTC.

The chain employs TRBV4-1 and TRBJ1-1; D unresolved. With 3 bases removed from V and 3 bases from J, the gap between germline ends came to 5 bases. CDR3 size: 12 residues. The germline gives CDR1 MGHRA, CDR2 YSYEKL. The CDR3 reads CASSQGDTEAFF. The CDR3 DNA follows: TGCGCCAGCAGCCAGGGAGACACTGAAGCTTTCTTT.

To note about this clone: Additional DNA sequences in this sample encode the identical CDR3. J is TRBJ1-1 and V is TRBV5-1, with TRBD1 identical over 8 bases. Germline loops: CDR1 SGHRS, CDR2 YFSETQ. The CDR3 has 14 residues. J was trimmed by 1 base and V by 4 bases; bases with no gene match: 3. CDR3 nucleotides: TGCGCCAGCAGCGAACAGGGGGGGAACACTGAAGCTTTCTTT. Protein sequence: CASSEQGGNTEAFF.

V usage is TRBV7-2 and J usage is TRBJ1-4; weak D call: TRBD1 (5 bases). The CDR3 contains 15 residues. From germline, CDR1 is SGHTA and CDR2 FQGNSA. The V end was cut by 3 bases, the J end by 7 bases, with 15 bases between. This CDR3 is CASSFHWGEVEKLFF. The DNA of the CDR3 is TGTGCCAGCAGCTTTCATTGGGGCGAGGTTGAAAAACTGTTTTTT.

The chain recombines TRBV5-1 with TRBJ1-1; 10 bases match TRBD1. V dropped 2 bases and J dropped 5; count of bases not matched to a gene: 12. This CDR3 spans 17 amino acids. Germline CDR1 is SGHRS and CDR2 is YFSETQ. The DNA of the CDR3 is TGCGCCAGCAGCTTTACTCGACAGGGGGCCTCGAGAACTGAAGCTTTCTTT. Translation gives CASSFTRQGASRTEAFF.

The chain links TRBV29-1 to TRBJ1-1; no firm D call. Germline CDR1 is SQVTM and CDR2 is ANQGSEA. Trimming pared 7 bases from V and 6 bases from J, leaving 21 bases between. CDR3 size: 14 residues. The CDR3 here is CSASLTAPQSEAFF. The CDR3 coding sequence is TGCAGCGCCTCCCTCACCGCGCCCCAATCTGAAGCTTTCTTT.

The CDR3 region is CAGADSSYNSPLHF. The CDR3 region has the DNA TGTGCCGGGGCTGACAGCTCCTATAATTCACCCCTCCACTTT. The V and J genes are TRBV30 and TRBJ1-6, with D perhaps matching TRBD1 (5 bases). Deletions cut 8 bases from V and 0 bases from J, with 11 bases between. This CDR3 spans 14 amino acids. Germline CDR1 GTSNPN, CDR2 SVGIG (reference sequence).

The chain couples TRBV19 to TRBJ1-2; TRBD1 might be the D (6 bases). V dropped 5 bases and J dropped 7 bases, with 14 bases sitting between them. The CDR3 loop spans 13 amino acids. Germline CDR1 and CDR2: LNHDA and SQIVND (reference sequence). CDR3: CASSPGPGAGYTF. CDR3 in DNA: TGTGCCAGTAGTCCCGGTCCAGGGGCTGGCTACACCTTC.

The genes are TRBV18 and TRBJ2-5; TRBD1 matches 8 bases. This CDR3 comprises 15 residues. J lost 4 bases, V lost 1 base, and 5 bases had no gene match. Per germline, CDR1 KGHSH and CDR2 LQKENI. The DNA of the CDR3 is TGTGCCAGCTCACCACGCCAGGGGGCAGGAGAGACCCAGTACTTC. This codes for CASSPRQGAGETQYF.

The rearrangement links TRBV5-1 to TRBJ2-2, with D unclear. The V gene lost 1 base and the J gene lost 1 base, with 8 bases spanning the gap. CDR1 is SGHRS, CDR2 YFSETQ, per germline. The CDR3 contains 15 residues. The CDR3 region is CASSLSEQNTGELFF. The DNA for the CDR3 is TGCGCCAGCAGCTTGTCTGAACAGAACACCGGGGAGCTGTTTTTT.

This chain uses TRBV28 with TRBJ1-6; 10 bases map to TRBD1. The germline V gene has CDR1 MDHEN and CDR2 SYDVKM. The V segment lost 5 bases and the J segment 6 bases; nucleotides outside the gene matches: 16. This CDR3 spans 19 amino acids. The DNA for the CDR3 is TGTGCCAGCAGTCAATCACTTTTATTTGGGACAGGGGCTAATTCACCCCTCCACTTT. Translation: CASSQSLLFGTGANSPLHF.

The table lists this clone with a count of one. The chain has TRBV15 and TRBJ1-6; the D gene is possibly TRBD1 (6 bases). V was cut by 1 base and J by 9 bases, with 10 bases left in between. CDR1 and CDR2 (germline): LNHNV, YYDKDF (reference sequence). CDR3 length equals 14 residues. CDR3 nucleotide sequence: TGTGCCACCAGCAGAGGACAGGAATTTTCACCCCTCCACTTT. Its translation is CATSRGQEFSPLHF.

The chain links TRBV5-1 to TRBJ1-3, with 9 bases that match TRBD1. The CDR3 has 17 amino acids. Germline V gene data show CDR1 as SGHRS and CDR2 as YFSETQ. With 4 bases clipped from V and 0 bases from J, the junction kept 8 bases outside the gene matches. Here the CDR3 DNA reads TGCGCCAGCAGCGGGGGGGACAGGGACCTCTCTGGAAACACCATATATTTT. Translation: CASSGGDRDLSGNTIYF. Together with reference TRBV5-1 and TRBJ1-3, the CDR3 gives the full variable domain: KAGVTQTPRYLIKTRGQQVTLSCSPISGHRSVSWYQQTPGQGLQFLFEYFSETQRNKGNFPGRFSGRQFSNSRSEMNVSTLELGDSALYLCASSGGDRDLSGNTIYFGEGSWLTVV.

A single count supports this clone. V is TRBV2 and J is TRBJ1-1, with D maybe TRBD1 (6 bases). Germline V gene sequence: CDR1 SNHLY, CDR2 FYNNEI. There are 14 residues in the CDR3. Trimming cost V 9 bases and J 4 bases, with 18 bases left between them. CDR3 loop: CASTPSTGLTEAFF. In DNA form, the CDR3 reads TGTGCCAGTACCCCCTCAACAGGGCTCACTGAAGCTTTCTTT.

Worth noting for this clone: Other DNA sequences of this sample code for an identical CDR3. The CDR3 DNA reads TGTGCCAGCAGCTCGAGAAGCACTGAAGCTTTCTTT. Its protein product is CASSSRSTEAFF. V and J are TRBV7-9 and TRBJ1-1; D gene ambiguous. Deletions cut 4 bases from V and 4 bases from J, with 7 bases between. The V gene's germline CDR1 is SEHNR and CDR2 FQNEAQ (reference sequence). This CDR3 is built from 12 residues.

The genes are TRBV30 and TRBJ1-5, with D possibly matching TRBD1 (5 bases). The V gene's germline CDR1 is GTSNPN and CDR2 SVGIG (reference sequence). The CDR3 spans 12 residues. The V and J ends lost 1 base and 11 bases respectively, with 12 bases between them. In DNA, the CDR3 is TGTGCCTGGAGTGACCGGGGGAGGGCCCAGCATTTT. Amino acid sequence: CAWSDRGRAQHF.

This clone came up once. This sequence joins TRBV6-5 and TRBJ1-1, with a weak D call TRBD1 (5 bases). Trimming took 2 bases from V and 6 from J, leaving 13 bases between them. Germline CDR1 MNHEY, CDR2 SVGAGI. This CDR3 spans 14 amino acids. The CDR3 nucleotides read TGTGCCAGCAGTTACAGGGGCCCCTACGCTGAAGCTTTCTTT. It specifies CASSYRGPYAEAFF.